This is a list of T cell receptor beta chains from one sample in a study of blood T cells in healthy people across ages. TCRdb processed the 5' RACE reads anew with MiXCR; each CDR3 protein has one entry. The sample includes 600,000 to 800,000 distinct CDR3 sequences, more than 45% of them seen just once. Sequenced sample: blood. The source of these receptors is a woman older than 75 in good health. Each CDR3 is given with its conserved first and last residue. The D gene is left open where the match is weak. Expanded clones are given a class, and other clones once, few, many or no size at all.

TRBJ2-1 many TRBV5-1 . TGCGCCAGCAGCTTGTTCGGCGAGAGCTCCTACAATGAGCAGTTCTTC CASSLFGESSYNEQFF
TRBJ1-1 . TRBV5-1 . TGCGCCAGCAGCTGCGGAGGGGTCGGTGAAGCTTTCTTT CASSCGGVGEAFF
TRBJ2-7 few TRBV6-2/TRBV6-3 . TGTGCCAGCAGTTTTCTCGGGACCTATACCTACGAGCAGTACTTC CASSFLGTYTYEQYF
TRBJ2-7 . TRBV10-3 . TGTGCCACTACTAAGGGGAGCTTACTATCAGATTCCTACGAGCAGTACTTC CATTKGSLLSDSYEQYF
TRBJ2-5 . TRBV20-1 TRBD1 TGCAGTGCTAGAGATGGACAGGGGCGACAAGAGACCCAGTACTTC CSARDGQGRQETQYF
TRBJ2-1 many TRBV20-1 . TGCAGTGCTAGAGCCTATCAAGGGCAGGGCAATGAGCAGTTCTTC CSARAYQGQGNEQFF
TRBJ1-1 once TRBV4-2 . TGTGCCAGCAGCCAAGATCCCACAGTTGAAGCTTTCTTT CASSQDPTVEAFF
TRBJ2-1 . TRBV10-3 TRBD1 TGTGCCATCAGTGAGACGACAGGGTGGAACAATGAGCAGTTCTTC CAISETTGWNNEQFF
TRBJ1-1 once TRBV5-1 . TGCGCCAGCAGCAGGGCAGGAGACTGGACTGTTCGAACTGAAGCTTTCTTT CASSRAGDWTVRTEAFF
TRBJ2-3 many TRBV10-3 TRBD1 TGTGCCATCAGTGCCACAGGGGGATTCACAGATACGCAGTATTTT CAISATGGFTDTQYF
TRBJ2-3 . TRBV7-9 . TGTGCCAGTAGCTTAGTTACGGCGGGGTCCACAGATACGCAGTATTTT CASSLVTAGSTDTQYF
TRBJ2-4 many TRBV28 . TGTGCCAGCAGTTCTCCCGAGCTAGCCAAAAACATTCAGTACTTC CASSSPELAKNIQYF
TRBJ2-7 . TRBV20-1 TRBD2 TGCAGTGCCCCAGTAGCGGGGGGGAGATACGAGCAGTACTTC CSAPVAGGRYEQYF
TRBJ2-2 few TRBV5-1 TRBD1 TGCGCCAGCAGCTGGGGACAGTCCACCGGGGAGCTGTTTTTT CASSWGQSTGELFF
TRBJ2-5 . TRBV15 TRBD2 TGTGCCACCAGCAAAACGGGACTAGCGGGGCTAAAGACCCAGTACTTC CATSKTGLAGLKTQYF
TRBJ1-1 once TRBV12-3/TRBV12-4 . TGTGCCAGTTCAGTAGGGCGGCTAGGCACTGAAGCTTTCTTT CASSVGRLGTEAFF
TRBJ2-3 . TRBV5-1 TRBD2 TGCGCCAGCAGCCCCACGGCGGGAGTGACAGATACGCAGTATTTT CASSPTAGVTDTQYF
TRBJ2-6 . TRBV7-2 TRBD1 TGTGCCAGCAGCTTCATTCGGACAGGCATCTTAAGCTCTGGGACCAACGTCCTGACTTTC CASSFIRTGILSSGTNVLTF
TRBJ2-3 many TRBV6-5 TRBD2 TGTGCCACCGCTCGCCTTAGCGGGGGGAGGAGCACAGATACGCAGTATTTT CATARLSGGRSTDTQYF
TRBJ1-6 . TRBV7-3 TRBD1 TGTGCCAGCAGCGCCCGCGGATCAGGGGGCGGATACTCCTATAATTCACCCCTCCACTTT CASSARGSGGGYSYNSPLHF
TRBJ1-5 . TRBV29-1 . TGCAGCGTTGGAGATGCAAATCAGCCCCAGCATTTT CSVGDANQPQHF
TRBJ2-5 . TRBV7-9 TRBD1 TGTGCCAGCACGGACAGGGGAGAAGAGACCCAGTACTTC CASTDRGEETQYF
TRBJ2-7 . TRBV7-9 TRBD2 TGTGCCAGCAGCTTGTCGACTAGCGGGTACTACGAGCAGTACTTC CASSLSTSGYYEQYF
TRBJ1-1 . TRBV6-5 . TGTGCCAGCAAGGGTAACACTGAAGCTTTCTTT CASKGNTEAFF
TRBJ2-4 . TRBV2 . TGTGCCAGCAGAAAATATATGCTACCCAAAAACATTCAGTACTTC CASRKYMLPKNIQYF
TRBJ2-7 . TRBV15 . TGTGCCAACGGCGAATATTCGGGCTCCTACGAGCAGTACTTC CANGEYSGSYEQYF
TRBJ1-1 few TRBV27 . TGTGCCAGCAGCCCGACGGTCTGGAACACTGAAGCTTTCTTT CASSPTVWNTEAFF
TRBJ1-1 . TRBV20-1 TRBD1 TGCAGTGCGATGACAGGGGGGTTTGAGACTGAAGCTTTCTTT CSAMTGGFETEAFF
TRBJ1-6 . TRBV10-3 . TGTGCCATCAAATCCGGGCCCGATAATTCACCCCTCCACTTT CAIKSGPDNSPLHF
TRBJ2-1 few TRBV9 TRBD2 TGTGCCAGCAGCGCTCTAGCGGCCTACAATGAGCAGTTCTTC CASSALAAYNEQFF
TRBJ2-3 many TRBV7-9 TRBD2 TGTGCCAGCAGCCCGGGGATCCTAGCGGAAAGCACAGATACGCAGTATTTT CASSPGILAESTDTQYF
TRBJ2-5 . TRBV6-5 TRBD2 TGTGCCAGCAGTTACCAATTGGGGGGGACGGGACAAGAGACCCAGTACTTC CASSYQLGGTGQETQYF
TRBJ2-6 . TRBV12-3/TRBV12-4 . TGTGCCAGCAGTCGCGGCGCTGGGGCCAACGTCCTGACTTTC CASSRGAGANVLTF
TRBJ1-2 . TRBV25-1 . TGTGCCAGCAAGGGCAGGGCGTTCGGTGGCTACACCTTC CASKGRAFGGYTF
TRBJ2-5 few TRBV20-1 . TGCAGTGCTAGCGGGGGCCCGGGAGAGACCCAGTACTTC CSASGGPGETQYF
TRBJ2-7 many TRBV27 . TGTGCCAGCAGTTTATACGGGGTTCCTACCTACGAGCAGTACTTC CASSLYGVPTYEQYF
TRBJ1-2 . TRBV3-1 . TGTGCCAGCAGCCAAGGTCCTAGAGGGTATGGCTACACCTTC CASSQGPRGYGYTF
TRBJ2-5 . TRBV4-2 . TGTGCCAGCAGCCTCTCGAGGGGGTTGATGGAGACCCAGTACTTC CASSLSRGLMETQYF
TRBJ1-1 few TRBV7-9 TRBD1 TGTGCCAGCAGCCGACAGGGAATCTTAGAAACTGAAGCTTTCTTT CASSRQGILETEAFF
TRBJ2-7 . TRBV12-3/TRBV12-4 . TGTGCCAGCAGTCCTGGAAGTCTCGAGCAGTACTTC CASSPGSLEQYF
TRBJ1-2 . TRBV29-1 . TGCAGCGTTGAAGATCGAGGGGGGTTCGGCTACACCTTC CSVEDRGGFGYTF
TRBJ1-6 . TRBV3-1 . TGTGCCAGCAGCCCATCGGTAGGGAATTCACCCCTCCACTTT CASSPSVGNSPLHF
TRBJ2-1 . TRBV9 TRBD2 TGTGCCAGCAGCCCCCGCGGGACTAGCGGGGGACTCTACAATGAGCAGTTCTTC CASSPRGTSGGLYNEQFF
TRBJ2-7 many TRBV9 . TGTGCCAGCAGCCCCCAGGGGCTCGAGCAGTACTTC CASSPQGLEQYF
TRBJ2-5 many TRBV10-3 TRBD2 TGTGCCATCAGTGACCAGGGACTAGCAGAAGAGACCCAGTACTTC CAISDQGLAEETQYF
TRBJ1-2 many TRBV28 . TGTGCCAGCAGTTTCGGGACGGATAATGGCTACACCTTC CASSFGTDNGYTF
TRBJ2-1 few TRBV27 TRBD2 TGTGCCAGCAGAAAAGCGGGGGGGTCCCATGAGCAGTTCTTC CASRKAGGSHEQFF
TRBJ2-2 few TRBV7-2 . TGTGCCAGCAGCTTATACCGGACCGGGGAGCTGTTTTTT CASSLYRTGELFF
TRBJ2-1 . TRBV5-1 . TGCGCCAGCAGCCAATGCAGGACTTACAATGAGCAGTTCTTC CASSQCRTYNEQFF
TRBJ2-5 few TRBV25-1 . TGTGCCAGCGGATTTGGGGGGAGGAGTGAGCAGTACTTC CASGFGGRSEQYF
TRBJ2-2 . TRBV5-1 TRBD1 TGCGCCAGCAGAATCGGGGACAGAGAAACCGGGGAGCTGTTTTTT CASRIGDRETGELFF
TRBJ2-7 . TRBV9 TRBD1 TGTGCCAGCAGCACGGGACAGAACTACAATGAGCAGTACTTC CASSTGQNYNEQYF
TRBJ2-3 many TRBV24-1 TRBD2 TGTGCCACCAGTGATTTCACTAGCGGGACAGATACGCAGTATTTT CATSDFTSGTDTQYF
TRBJ2-7 . TRBV7-2 . TGTGCCAGCAGCTTAGGTCCGCCAGGGGGGTACGAGCAGTACTTC CASSLGPPGGYEQYF
TRBJ2-5 . TRBV6-5 . TGTGCCAGCACCCCAGGGATGGGGGGTCAGCAGTACTTC CASTPGMGGQQYF